The 29 T cell receptor beta chains given below trace back to one sample, sequenced in a study of OX40 agonist ivuxolimab in advanced cancers. Profiled with immunoSEQ multiplex PCR; TCRdb holds only in-frame clones, not every one. The table shows some 66,000 clones, with nearly 90% occurring only once. The source material was CD4+ or CD8+ T cells sorted from blood, sampled in a trial of the OX40 agonist ivuxolimab. The source of these receptors is an adult with an advanced solid tumor such as melanoma, head and neck, liver or kidney cancer.

The chain recombines TRBV18 with TRBJ1-4; TRBD1 aligns across 7 bases. Per germline, CDR1 KGHSH and CDR2 LQKENI. With 6 bases clipped from V and 5 bases from J, the junction kept 3 bases outside the gene matches. The CDR3 is 13 residues long. For the CDR3, the DNA is TGTGCCAGCTCGGGACAGTTGAATGAAAAACTGTTTTTT. Amino acid sequence: CASSGQLNEKLFF.

The V gene is TRBV19, the J gene TRBJ2-2; 8 bases match TRBD1. The CDR3 has 16 residues. Looked up from germline, CDR1 is LNHDA and CDR2 is SQIVND (reference sequence). The trim removed 1 base at V and 7 bases at J, leaving 8 bases unmatched. The CDR3 region is CASSIGSRGLGGELFF. The CDR3 bases are TGTGCCAGTAGTATAGGGTCCAGGGGGCTTGGCGGGGAGCTGTTTTTT.

The chain uses TRBV29-1 and TRBJ1-2, with 7 bases aligning to TRBD1. The CDR3 contains 9 residues. Trimming took 6 bases from V and 13 from J; bases not matched to a gene: 5. CDR1 is SQVTM and CDR2 is ANQGSEA in the germline V gene. CDR3 sequence reads: CSVGGQITF. Written as DNA, the CDR3 is TGCAGCGTGGGGGGACAGATCACCTTC.

CDR3 residues: CASSPRKGGFEKLFF. CDR3 DNA: TGTGCCAGTAGTCCCCGGAAAGGGGGGTTCGAAAAACTGTTTTTT. The chain couples TRBV19 to TRBJ1-4, with a weak D call TRBD1 (6 bases). Trimming cost V 5 bases and J 8 bases, with 18 bases left between them. The CDR3 sequence is 15 residues long. Germline assignment: CDR1 LNHDA and CDR2 SQIVND (reference sequence). Full variable domain (outside the CDR3, taken from reference TRBV19 and TRBJ1-4): DGGITQSPKYLFRKEGQNVTLSCEQNLNHDAMYWYRQDPGQGLRLIYYSQIVNDFQKGDIAEGYSVSREKKESFPLTVTSAQKNPTAFYLCASSPRKGGFEKLFFGSGTQLSVL.

The CDR3, as DNA: TGTGCCAGCTCACTAGGACAGGGGGTCGGTTCCTACAATGAGCAGTTCTTC. Protein product: CASSLGQGVGSYNEQFF. The chain uses TRBV18 and TRBJ2-1; 10 positions match TRBD1. CDR1 is KGHSH, CDR2 LQKENI, per germline. Unmatched junction bases numbered 7, after V lost 4 bases and J lost 1 base. The CDR3 is made up of 17 amino acids.

This clone was seen once. One junction end disagrees with the germline gene, perhaps due to a read error. This chain uses TRBV18 with TRBJ2-7, with D unclear. CDR3 length: 13 residues. Per the germline V gene, CDR1 is KGHSH and CDR2 is LQKENI. As DNA, the CDR3 is TGTGCCAGCTCACCACTTGGTTCCTCCGAGCAGTACTTC. It yields the protein CASSPLGSSEQYF.

This clone came up once. The chain combines TRBV6-5 with TRBJ2-7; TRBD1 agrees at 9 bases. The CDR3 sequence is 15 residues long. The V segment lost 6 bases and the J segment 3 bases; nucleotides outside the gene matches: 9. Germline-derived CDR1 and CDR2 are MNHEY and SVGAGI. The CDR3 nucleotides are TGTGCCAGCAGCCATGGACAGGGGTCTTTCTACGAGCAGTACTTC. It specifies CASSHGQGSFYEQYF.

This clone was recorded once. The chain employs TRBV18 and TRBJ2-5, with a tentative D call TRBD2 (5 bases). Trimming cost V 5 bases and J 3 bases, with 10 bases left between them. The CDR3 runs to 13 residues. The germline gives CDR1 KGHSH, CDR2 LQKENI. The CDR3 region is CASSTTNKETQYF. As DNA, the CDR3 is TGTGCCAGCTCAACGACTAATAAAGAGACCCAGTACTTC.

V gene TRBV5-6 combines with J gene TRBJ2-7; weak D call: TRBD2 (6 bases). The CDR3 totals 14 residues. The germline gives CDR1 SGHDT, CDR2 YYEEEE. Trimming took off 4 bases at V and 6 bases at J, with 17 bases between the two ends. CDR3 coding DNA: TGTGCCAGCAGCCCTGACGGAACTAGCTTCGAGCAGTACTTC. It encodes CASSPDGTSFEQYF. Complete variable domain (other parts from reference TRBV5-6 and TRBJ2-7): DAGVTQSPTHLIKTRGQQVTLRCSPKSGHDTVSWYQQALGQGPQFIFQYYEEEERQRGNFPDRFSGHQFPNYSSELNVNALLLGDSALYLCASSPDGTSFEQYFGPGTRLTVT.

The V and J genes are TRBV21-1 and TRBJ1-1; TRBD1, the table's D call, was not compared with the DNA. TRBV21-1 is reported as a pseudogene. The CDR3 extends over 14 amino acids. In DNA form, the CDR3 reads TGTGCCAGCAGCAAAGGCAGGAAGAACACTGAAGCTTTCTTT. It yields the protein CASSKGRKNTEAFF.

This chain links TRBV6-5 with TRBJ2-1, with D unclear. Germline CDR1 reads MNHEY; CDR2 reads SVGAGI. Trimming left V 0 bases short and J 9 bases short, with 3 bases between. CDR3 length: 11 amino acids. The CDR3 region has the DNA TGTGCCAGCAGTTACTCTTTTGAGCAGTTCTTC. Translating gives CASSYSFEQFF.

V is TRBV11-3 and J is TRBJ2-2; 9 positions match TRBD1. CDR3 length: 13 residues. Germline-derived CDR1 and CDR2 are SGHNT and YENEEA. V lost 7 bases to trimming and J lost 4 bases; unmatched junction nucleotides: 1. CDR3 region: CASKTGGTGELFF. CDR3 DNA sequence: TGTGCCAGCAAGACAGGGGGCACCGGGGAGCTGTTTTTT.

The chain is built from TRBV19 and TRBJ2-2; 7 positions agree with TRBD2. Germline CDR1 and CDR2: LNHDA and SQIVND (reference sequence). With V trimmed by 5 bases and J by 5 bases, 8 bases remained unmatched. This CDR3 is 15 amino acids long. Here the CDR3 reads CASSDTGGSTGELFF. DNA of the CDR3: TGTGCCAGTAGTGATACTGGCGGGAGTACCGGGGAGCTGTTTTTT.

The chain joins TRBV28 to TRBJ1-2; possibly TRBD1 for D (6 bases). The CDR3 runs 14 residues. CDR1 is MDHEN and CDR2 is SYDVKM in the germline V gene. Deletions cut 5 bases from V and 0 bases from J, with 10 bases between. CDR3 sequence reads: CASSPGTTNYGYTF. The CDR3 bases are TGTGCCAGCAGTCCCGGGACAACTAACTATGGCTACACCTTC.

This clone has only a few counts. This sequence joins TRBV7-9 and TRBJ1-1, with TRBD1 identical over 7 bases. Trimming took 4 bases from V and 10 from J; bases not matched to a gene: 9. CDR1 SEHNR and CDR2 FQNEAQ come from the germline V gene (reference sequence). The CDR3 consists of 13 residues. This CDR3 is CASSSPTGRTAFF. The CDR3 region has the DNA TGTGCCAGCAGCTCACCGACAGGGCGGACAGCTTTCTTT.

This chain connects TRBV27 to TRBJ2-1; 10 bases line up with TRBD2. The CDR3 length is 15 residues. Unmatched junction bases numbered 2, after V lost 3 bases and J lost 3 bases. CDR1 MNHEY and CDR2 SMNVEV come from the germline V gene (reference sequence). CDR3 sequence: CASSFQREGYNEQFF. The CDR3, as DNA: TGTGCCAGCAGTTTCCAGCGGGAGGGCTACAATGAGCAGTTCTTC.

This clone has just one count. The J gene is TRBJ2-5, the V gene TRBV6-6; 7 bases match TRBD2. The CDR3 sequence is 15 residues long. V shed 6 bases, J shed 5 bases, and the junction held 12 bases outside the gene matches. Germline V lookup: CDR1 MNHNY, CDR2 SVGAGI (reference sequence). DNA for the CDR3: TGTGCCAGCAGAGAACCGGGGTTGGGAGGGGAGACCCAGTACTTC. This codes for CASREPGLGGETQYF.

In this sample, this clone turned up a few times. J is TRBJ2-3 and V is TRBV4-2; weak D call: TRBD2 (6 bases). The CDR3 is made up of 16 amino acids. Germline V lookup: CDR1 LGHNA, CDR2 YNFKEQ. V gave up 0 bases and J gave up 4 bases, with 14 bases separating them. CDR3 in amino acids: CASSQDISGTADTQYF. As DNA, the CDR3 is TGTGCCAGCAGCCAAGATATTTCCGGGACTGCAGATACGCAGTATTTT.

This chain uses TRBV5-1 with TRBJ2-7; TRBD1 matches at 8 bases. In germline, CDR1 is SGHRS, CDR2 YFSETQ. The CDR3 covers 16 residues. With 0 bases clipped from V and 3 bases from J, the junction kept 8 bases outside the gene matches. DNA for the CDR3: TGCGCCAGCAGCTTGGATCGGGACAGGACGAACTACGAGCAGTACTTC. It yields the protein CASSLDRDRTNYEQYF.

This chain links TRBV5-6 with TRBJ1-4, with D unclear. The CDR3 length is 15 residues. Germline lookup yields CDR1 SGHDT and CDR2 YYEEEE. V was trimmed by 0 bases and J by 7 bases, leaving 13 bases between them. Written as DNA, the CDR3 is TGTGCCAGCAGCTTGGGCATCCTCGAGCGTGAAAAACTGTTTTTT. This codes for CASSLGILEREKLFF.

The rearrangement links TRBV5-5 to TRBJ2-1, with 12 bases aligning to TRBD1. Germline assignment: CDR1 SGHKS and CDR2 YYEKEE (reference sequence). CDR3 size: 15 residues. V lost 4 bases and J lost 13; bases outside the gene matches: 12. The CDR3 bases are TGTGCCAGCAGCCAAAATAGGGACAGGGGGCTCGGACAGTTCTTC. As protein: CASSQNRDRGLGQFF.

The chain employs TRBV27 and TRBJ2-5; D is unresolved. Germline CDR1 reads MNHEY; CDR2 reads SMNVEV (reference sequence). Trimming pared 2 bases from V and 5 bases from J, leaving 18 bases between. The length of the CDR3 is 16 residues. In DNA form, the CDR3 reads TGTGCCAGCAGTTTAAGGGCCGGTATGAATGCCGAGACCCAGTACTTC. This translates into CASSLRAGMNAETQYF.

This clone was recorded only once. This sequence joins TRBV19 and TRBJ2-4; 9 positions match TRBD1. Germline CDR1 is LNHDA and CDR2 is SQIVND (reference sequence). The CDR3 is made up of 18 amino acids. The V segment lost 1 base and the J segment 2 bases; nucleotides outside the gene matches: 9. The CDR3 region is CASSIVSQTGGPKNIQYF. The CDR3 region has the DNA TGTGCCAGTAGTATAGTTTCTCAGACAGGGGGACCCAAAAACATTCAGTACTTC.

Only one count was recorded for this clone. The rearrangement uses TRBV6-5 and TRBJ1-1; a weak D match, TRBD1 (5 bases). This CDR3 spans 14 amino acids. Germline lookup yields CDR1 MNHEY and CDR2 SVGAGI. Trimming cost V 5 bases and J 5 bases, with 15 bases left between them. The CDR3 loop is CASSTQRGRTEAFF. The CDR3 DNA sequence: TGTGCCAGCAGTACCCAACGGGGCAGGACTGAAGCTTTCTTT.

This sequence joins TRBV19 and TRBJ1-2, with TRBD1 matching over 7 bases. Germline CDR1 and CDR2: LNHDA and SQIVND (reference sequence). This CDR3 has 14 amino acids. V trimming: 5 bases; J trimming: 2 bases; junction bases outside the gene matches: 5. CDR3 residues: CASSEQGPNYGYTF. The DNA for the CDR3 is TGTGCCAGTAGTGAACAGGGGCCCAACTATGGCTACACCTTC.

This chain uses TRBV4-2 with TRBJ1-2; D is undetermined. The V and J ends lost 0 bases and 5 bases respectively, with 13 bases between them. Germline CDR1 is LGHNA and CDR2 is YNFKEQ. The CDR3 sequence is 15 residues long. CDR3 amino acids: CASSQDWSREYGYTF. The CDR3 nucleotides are TGTGCCAGCAGCCAAGATTGGTCGAGGGAATATGGCTACACCTTC.

This chain connects TRBV7-9 to TRBJ2-1; D is unclear. V dropped 2 bases and J dropped 7 bases, with 3 bases sitting between them. CDR1 SEHNR and CDR2 FQNEAQ come from the germline V gene (reference sequence). CDR3 length equals 11 residues. DNA of the CDR3: TGTGCCAGCAGCTTATTGAATGAGCAGTTCTTC. Encoded protein: CASSLLNEQFF.

CDR3 residues: CASSGFTDTQYF. CDR3 nucleotide sequence: TGTGCCAGCAGTGGGTTCACAGATACGCAGTATTTT. The V and J genes are TRBV2 and TRBJ2-3, with D uncertain. This CDR3 comprises 12 residues. Germline V CDR1 and CDR2: SNHLY, FYNNEI. V was cut by 4 bases and J by 2 bases, with 4 bases left in between.

The chain combines TRBV6-5 with TRBJ2-7; TRBD1 matches 9 bases. This CDR3 region has 16 residues. CDR1 is MNHEY and CDR2 is SVGAGI in the germline V gene. Unmatched junction bases numbered 10, after V lost 4 bases and J lost 3 bases. The chain's CDR3 is CASSFLMTGGFYEQYF. The DNA for the CDR3 is TGTGCCAGCAGTTTTCTAATGACAGGGGGTTTCTACGAGCAGTACTTC.